This record concerns one T cell receptor (beta chain) sequence. In germline, CDR1 is SGHRS, CDR2 YFSETQ. The CDR3 totals 14 residues. V shed 4 bases, J shed 10 bases, and the junction held 6 bases outside the gene matches. This record belongs to a study of blood T cell repertoires in COVID-19. Assay: immunoSEQ multiplex PCR; the TCRdb copy retains only in-frame clones and omits some. The data show around 16,000 clones, with 70% to 90% seen just once and 9% to 12% held by the top ten. This receptor was obtained from a man at least 80 years old with acute or convalescent COVID-19. This chain connects TRBV5-1 to TRBJ1-6; 9 nucleotides line up with TRBD1. Sequenced sample: peripheral blood. The CDR3, as DNA: TGCGCCAGCAGCCGACAGGGGGTAGAGTCACCCCTCCACTTT. Translation: CASSRQGVESPLHF.